The 20 T cell receptor beta chains presented below share a single source sample, sequenced in a study of graft-versus-host responses after intestinal transplantation. Sequencing used immunoSEQ multiplex PCR; TCRdb keeps in-frame clones, though not all of them. Among roughly 53,000 clones, about 90% were seen once, and the ten largest hold over 4.5%. The source material was PBMCs, sampled 650 to 670 days after intestinal transplant. The origin of the receptors is a human patient who received an intestinal transplant, so some T cells may come from the graft donor.

The rearrangement links TRBV19 to TRBJ2-5, with 10 bases aligning to TRBD1. Germline V gene data show CDR1 as LNHDA and CDR2 as SQIVND (reference sequence). The CDR3 is 16 residues long. The V gene end was trimmed by 5 bases and the J gene end by 4 bases; junction bases not matched to a gene: 10. CDR3 nucleotide sequence: TGTGCCAGTAGTTCCTCCGGGACAGGGGTCAGAGAGACCCAGTACTTC. Translated: CASSSSGTGVRETQYF.

This chain uses TRBV4-2 with TRBJ1-5, with 9 bases aligning to TRBD1. Germline lookup yields CDR1 LGHNA and CDR2 YNFKEQ. The CDR3 spans 15 residues. The J segment lost 3 bases and the V segment lost 3 bases, leaving 3 bases of the junction unmatched. The CDR3 is CASSHDRGTNQPQHF. CDR3 in DNA: TGTGCCAGCAGCCACGACAGGGGGACCAATCAGCCCCAGCATTTT.

The chain uses TRBV5-1 and TRBJ2-7, with TRBD1 identical over 9 bases. Germline V gene sequence: CDR1 SGHRS, CDR2 YFSETQ. This CDR3 contains 16 residues. Germline trimming cut 4 bases from V and 5 bases from J; bases unmatched to any gene: 13. This CDR3 is CASSLGTGGGIHEQYF. The CDR3 DNA follows: TGCGCCAGCAGCCTGGGAACAGGGGGCGGTATCCACGAGCAGTACTTC.

The CDR3 bases are TGTGCCATCAGTGAGACAGACTATGGCTACACCTTC. Translation: CAISETDYGYTF. The rearrangement joins TRBV10-3 to TRBJ1-2; D is unclear. The CDR3 covers 12 residues. V was pared by 2 bases and J by 3 bases, with 4 bases between. Germline assignment: CDR1 ENHRY and CDR2 SYGVKD.

The V and J genes are TRBV25-1 and TRBJ2-7; weak D call: TRBD1 (6 bases). Trimming pared 3 bases from V and 1 base from J, leaving 19 bases between. The CDR3 loop spans 17 amino acids. The germline V gene encodes CDR1 MGHDK and CDR2 SYGVNS. In DNA form, the CDR3 reads TGTGCCAGCAGTGATGGACAGCCAAATACTCTTTCCTACGAGCAGTACTTC. Its translation is CASSDGQPNTLSYEQYF.

V usage is TRBV5-4 and J usage is TRBJ2-3; 7 nucleotides line up with TRBD2. V was clipped by 0 bases and J by 4 bases; unmatched bases: 8. The germline gives CDR1 SGHNT, CDR2 YYREEE (reference sequence). The CDR3 is 16 amino acids. CDR3 residues: CASSLGGEGASDTQYF. For the CDR3, the DNA is TGTGCCAGCAGCTTGGGGGGGGAGGGCGCATCAGATACGCAGTATTTT.

The V and J genes are TRBV27 and TRBJ1-5, with TRBD1 as a possible D gene (6 bases). The CDR3 has 13 residues. Per the germline V gene, CDR1 is MNHEY and CDR2 is SMNVEV (reference sequence). The V end was cut by 5 bases, the J end by 7 bases, with 12 bases between. DNA for the CDR3: TGTGCCAGCAGTGAAGGGGGGGGACAGCCCCAGCATTTT. Protein: CASSEGGGQPQHF.

The chain uses TRBV11-2 and TRBJ2-3; 14 bases are shared with TRBD2. CDR3 length equals 16 residues. After removal of 5 bases from V and 6 bases from J, the junction contained 7 bases not matched to a gene. Germline-derived CDR1 and CDR2 are SGHAT and FQNNGV. As DNA, the CDR3 is TGTGCCAGCAGCCCCAGACTAGCGGGGGGGCGGGATACGCAGTATTTT. Translated, it gives CASSPRLAGGRDTQYF.

The V gene is TRBV19, the J gene TRBJ1-1; TRBD1 might be the D (6 bases). The CDR3 length is 14 residues. Germline CDR1 is LNHDA and CDR2 is SQIVND (reference sequence). Trimming left V 6 bases short and J 3 bases short, with 14 bases between. The CDR3 here is CASSPTGTDTEAFF. The CDR3 region has the DNA TGTGCCAGTAGCCCGACAGGTACGGACACTGAAGCTTTCTTT. Using reference TRBV19 and TRBJ1-1 for the parts outside the CDR3, the full variable domain is DGGITQSPKYLFRKEGQNVTLSCEQNLNHDAMYWYRQDPGQGLRLIYYSQIVNDFQKGDIAEGYSVSREKKESFPLTVTSAQKNPTAFYLCASSPTGTDTEAFFGQGTRLTVV.

The V call is TRBV5-1, the J call TRBJ1-1; D is perhaps TRBD1 (6 bases). CDR1 is SGHRS and CDR2 is YFSETQ in the germline V gene. The V end lost 2 bases, the J end lost 7 bases, and 12 bases lay between the germline ends. CDR3 length equals 13 residues. CDR3 residues: CASSFPGEDEAFF. The CDR3 DNA reads TGCGCCAGCAGCTTTCCAGGGGAGGATGAAGCTTTCTTT.

The chain recombines TRBV9 with TRBJ2-1; perhaps TRBD2 as D (7 bases). Looked up from germline, CDR1 is SGDLS and CDR2 is YYNGEE. Trimming pared 3 bases from V and 0 bases from J, leaving 13 bases between. The CDR3 contains 16 residues. The CDR3: CASSEGGAPSYNEQFF. CDR3 nucleotides: TGTGCCAGCAGCGAGGGGGGGGCTCCCTCCTACAATGAGCAGTTCTTC.

As DNA, the CDR3 is TGTGCCACCGCCACATTGCAAAGCTCCTACGAGCAGTACTTC. Translation gives CATATLQSSYEQYF. The chain joins TRBV10-3 to TRBJ2-7; unclear D gene. CDR1 and CDR2 (germline): ENHRY, SYGVKD. Trimming took off 10 bases at V and 0 bases at J, with 16 bases between the two ends. The CDR3 runs to 14 residues.

This chain uses TRBV5-4 with TRBJ2-5; maybe TRBD1 (5 bases). The V and J ends lost 1 base and 2 bases respectively, with 6 bases between them. The CDR3 totals 13 residues. CDR1 and CDR2 (germline): SGHNT, YYREEE (reference sequence). CDR3 sequence reads: CASSLQGQETQYF. The CDR3 nucleotides are TGTGCCAGCAGCTTGCAGGGACAAGAGACCCAGTACTTC.

The gene calls are TRBV4-1 and TRBJ2-6; perhaps TRBD1 as D (5 bases). V lost 2 bases and J 0 bases, leaving 8 bases between the germline ends. The CDR3 loop spans 16 amino acids. CDR1 and CDR2 (germline): MGHRA, YSYEKL. CDR3: CASSQSRASGANVLTF. CDR3 sequence (DNA): TGCGCCAGCAGCCAATCCAGGGCCTCTGGGGCCAACGTCCTGACTTTC.

This clone appeared once. The CDR3 region has the DNA TGTGCCAGCAGTTCAGGGGTCGTTGACACTGAAGCTTTCTTT. Amino acid sequence: CASSSGVVDTEAFF. The rearrangement links TRBV25-1 to TRBJ1-1, with D perhaps TRBD1 (6 bases). The germline V gene encodes CDR1 MGHDK and CDR2 SYGVNS. The CDR3 is 14 amino acids. Trimming stripped 5 bases from V and 3 bases from J, with 13 bases between.

The J gene is TRBJ1-5, the V gene TRBV9; no clear D gene. V was clipped by 0 bases and J by 8 bases, with 9 bases between them. The CDR3 runs 13 residues. Germline V gene data show CDR1 as SGDLS and CDR2 as YYNGEE. CDR3 sequence reads: CASSVGSFEPQHF. CDR3 sequence (DNA): TGTGCCAGCAGCGTAGGTTCTTTTGAGCCCCAGCATTTT.

The chain links TRBV4-1 to TRBJ2-7; D is unclear. Germline V CDR1 and CDR2: MGHRA, YSYEKL. With 1 base removed from V and 3 bases from J, the gap between germline ends came to 7 bases. The length of the CDR3 is 13 residues. This CDR3 is CASSQVVFYEQYF. For the CDR3, the DNA is TGCGCCAGCAGCCAAGTTGTCTTCTACGAGCAGTACTTC.

The genes are TRBV2 and TRBJ1-6, with unresolved D. The CDR3 totals 13 residues. V was trimmed by 8 bases and J by 0 bases, leaving 5 bases between them. Germline-derived CDR1 and CDR2 are SNHLY and FYNNEI. Written as DNA, the CDR3 is TGTGCCAGCGGCAGCTCCTATAATTCACCCCTCCACTTT. It yields the protein CASGSSYNSPLHF.

This sequence joins TRBV10-3 and TRBJ2-3; maybe TRBD2 (8 bases). The CDR3 runs to 18 residues. V was cut by 7 bases and J by 4 bases, with 27 bases left in between. In germline, CDR1 is ENHRY, CDR2 SYGVKD. The CDR3 is CAINGGGTAFSSSDTQYF. The DNA of the CDR3 is TGTGCCATCAACGGCGGGGGGACAGCCTTCTCTTCGTCAGATACGCAGTATTTT.

The genes are TRBV9 and TRBJ2-1; D is perhaps TRBD1 (6 bases). Germline V gene sequence: CDR1 SGDLS, CDR2 YYNGEE. Trimming cost V 3 bases and J 2 bases, with 15 bases left between them. CDR3 length: 16 residues. In DNA form, the CDR3 reads TGTGCCAGCAGCGGCTTTGCCGGGACACCCTACAATGAGCAGTTCTTC. It is translated as CASSGFAGTPYNEQFF.